This TCR beta chain comes out of a study of blood T cell repertoires in COVID-19. For the study at large: Samples representing acute and convalescent COVID-19 were sourced from the United States, Italy and Spain.

The CDR3 totals 14 residues. Germline trimming cut 0 bases from V and 4 bases from J; bases unmatched to any gene: 3. Germline values: CDR1 SGDLS, CDR2 YYNGEE. Authors' data handling: Amplified reference gene primers provided the basis for estimating nucleated cell counts. Some clones are missing from TCRdb's copy, which holds only in-frame ones; the method was immunoSEQ multiplex PCR. D and trimming were read from the DNA, whereas the V and J calls and clone size are those reported in that table. Here the sample spans 300,000 to 450,000 clones, 85% to 90% being singletons. The origin of this receptor is a woman under 30 who had recovered from COVID-19. The gene calls are TRBV9 and TRBJ2-7; 8 bases match TRBD1. Sequencing was done on a sample of PBMCs or T cells enriched from blood (not recorded which). The CDR3 sequence: CASSVGDRRYEQYF. The DNA of the CDR3 is TGTGCCAGCAGCGTAGGGGACAGGAGGTACGAGCAGTACTTC.